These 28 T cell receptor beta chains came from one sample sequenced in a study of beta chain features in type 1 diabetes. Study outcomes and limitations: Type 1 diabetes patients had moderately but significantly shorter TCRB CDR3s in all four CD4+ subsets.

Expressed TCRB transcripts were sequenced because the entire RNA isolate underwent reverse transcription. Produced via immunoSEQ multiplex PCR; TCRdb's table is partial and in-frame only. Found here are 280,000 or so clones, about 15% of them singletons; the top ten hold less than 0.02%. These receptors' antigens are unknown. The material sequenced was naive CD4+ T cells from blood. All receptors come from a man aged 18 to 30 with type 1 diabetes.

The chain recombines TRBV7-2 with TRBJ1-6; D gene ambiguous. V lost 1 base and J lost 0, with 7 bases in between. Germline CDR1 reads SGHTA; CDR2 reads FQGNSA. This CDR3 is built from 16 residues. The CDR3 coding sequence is TGTGCCAGCAGCTTAGTGGGGAGCTCCTATAATTCACCCCTCCACTTT. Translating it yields CASSLVGSSYNSPLHF.

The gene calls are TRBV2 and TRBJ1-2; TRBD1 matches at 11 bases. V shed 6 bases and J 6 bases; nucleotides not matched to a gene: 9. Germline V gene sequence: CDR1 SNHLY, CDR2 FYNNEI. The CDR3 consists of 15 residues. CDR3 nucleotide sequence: TGTGCCAGCAGCTCGATCGGACAGGGGGCCCATGGCTACACCTTC. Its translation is CASSSIGQGAHGYTF.

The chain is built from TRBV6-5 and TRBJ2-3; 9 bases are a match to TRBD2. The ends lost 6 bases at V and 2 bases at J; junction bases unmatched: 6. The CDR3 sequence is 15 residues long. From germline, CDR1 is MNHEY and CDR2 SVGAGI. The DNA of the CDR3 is TGTGCCAGCAGCCCGCGGGGGGGCCACACAGATACGCAGTATTTT. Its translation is CASSPRGGHTDTQYF.

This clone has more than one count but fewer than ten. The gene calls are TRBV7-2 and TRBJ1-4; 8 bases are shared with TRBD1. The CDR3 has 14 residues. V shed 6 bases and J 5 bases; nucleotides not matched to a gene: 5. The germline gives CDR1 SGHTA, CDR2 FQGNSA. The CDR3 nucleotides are TGTGCCAGCAGAGTGGGGACAGGAAATGAAAAACTGTTTTTT. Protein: CASRVGTGNEKLFF.

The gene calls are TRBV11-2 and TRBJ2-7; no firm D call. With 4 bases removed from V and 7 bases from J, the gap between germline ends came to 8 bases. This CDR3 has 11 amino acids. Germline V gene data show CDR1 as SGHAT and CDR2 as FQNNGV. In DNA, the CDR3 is TGTGCCAGCAGCTCCTTTGTGGAGCAGTACTTC. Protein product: CASSSFVEQYF.

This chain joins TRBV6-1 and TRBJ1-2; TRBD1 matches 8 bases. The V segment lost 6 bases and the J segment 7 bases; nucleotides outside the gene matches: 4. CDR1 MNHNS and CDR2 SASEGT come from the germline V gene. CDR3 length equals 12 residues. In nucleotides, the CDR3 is TGTGCCAGCAGAAGACAGGGGATTGGCTACACCTTC. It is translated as CASRRQGIGYTF.

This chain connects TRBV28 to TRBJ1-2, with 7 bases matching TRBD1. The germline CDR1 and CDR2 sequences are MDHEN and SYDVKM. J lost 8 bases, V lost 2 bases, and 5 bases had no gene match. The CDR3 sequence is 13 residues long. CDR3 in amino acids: CASSLRDRVGYTF. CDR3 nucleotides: TGTGCCAGCAGTTTACGTGACAGGGTCGGCTACACCTTC.

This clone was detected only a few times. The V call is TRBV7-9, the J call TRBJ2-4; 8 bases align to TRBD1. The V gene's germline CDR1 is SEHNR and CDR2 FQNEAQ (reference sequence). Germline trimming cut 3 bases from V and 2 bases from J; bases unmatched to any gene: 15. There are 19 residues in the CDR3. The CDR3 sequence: CASSFGFIGQGATKNIQYF. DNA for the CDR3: TGTGCCAGCAGCTTCGGTTTCATTGGCCAGGGGGCAACCAAAAACATTCAGTACTTC.

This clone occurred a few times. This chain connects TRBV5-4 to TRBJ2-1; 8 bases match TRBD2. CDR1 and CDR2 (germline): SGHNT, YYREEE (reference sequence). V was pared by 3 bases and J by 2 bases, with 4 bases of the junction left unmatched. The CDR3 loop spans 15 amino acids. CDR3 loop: CASSSSTSAYNEQFF. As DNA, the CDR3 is TGTGCCAGCAGCTCGTCGACTAGCGCCTACAATGAGCAGTTCTTC.

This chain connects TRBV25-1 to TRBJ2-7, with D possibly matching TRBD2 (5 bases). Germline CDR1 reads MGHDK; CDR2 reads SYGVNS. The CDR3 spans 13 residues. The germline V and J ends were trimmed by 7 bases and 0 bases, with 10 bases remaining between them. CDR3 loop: CASKLGSSYEQYF. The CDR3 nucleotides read TGTGCCAGCAAGCTAGGGAGCTCCTACGAGCAGTACTTC.

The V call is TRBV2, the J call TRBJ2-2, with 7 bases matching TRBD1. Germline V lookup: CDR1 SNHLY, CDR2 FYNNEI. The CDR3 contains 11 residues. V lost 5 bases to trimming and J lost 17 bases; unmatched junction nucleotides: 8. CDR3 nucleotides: TGTGCCAGCAGTCGGGACAGTATGAGCTTTTTT. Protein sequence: CASSRDSMSFF.

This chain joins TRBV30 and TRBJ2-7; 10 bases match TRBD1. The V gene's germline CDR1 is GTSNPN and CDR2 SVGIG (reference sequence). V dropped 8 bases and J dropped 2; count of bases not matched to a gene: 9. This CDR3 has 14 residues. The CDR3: CAGEWDRGTYEQYF. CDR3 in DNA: TGTGCCGGGGAATGGGACAGGGGAACCTACGAGCAGTACTTC.

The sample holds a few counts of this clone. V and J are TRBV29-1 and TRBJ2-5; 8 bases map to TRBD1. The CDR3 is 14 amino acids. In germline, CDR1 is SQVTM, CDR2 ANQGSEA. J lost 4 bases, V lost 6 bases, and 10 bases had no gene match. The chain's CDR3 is CSVATGTGRETQYF. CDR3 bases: TGCAGCGTGGCGACAGGGACAGGTCGAGAGACCCAGTACTTC.

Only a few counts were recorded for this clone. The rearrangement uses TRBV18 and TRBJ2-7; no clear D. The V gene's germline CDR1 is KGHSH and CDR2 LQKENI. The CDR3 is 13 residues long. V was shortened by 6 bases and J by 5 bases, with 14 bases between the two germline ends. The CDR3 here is CASSYLIADEQYF. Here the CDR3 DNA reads TGTGCCAGCTCTTACCTAATAGCCGACGAGCAGTACTTC.

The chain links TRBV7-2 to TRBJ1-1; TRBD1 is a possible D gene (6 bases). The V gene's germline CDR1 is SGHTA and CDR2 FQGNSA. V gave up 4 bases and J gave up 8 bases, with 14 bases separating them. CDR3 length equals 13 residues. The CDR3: CASSSGWGPEAFF. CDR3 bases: TGTGCCAGCAGCTCAGGGTGGGGGCCCGAAGCTTTCTTT.

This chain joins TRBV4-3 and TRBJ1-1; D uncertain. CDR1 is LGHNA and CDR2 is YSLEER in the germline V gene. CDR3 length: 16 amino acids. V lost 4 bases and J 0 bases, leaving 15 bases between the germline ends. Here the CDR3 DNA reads TGCGCCAGCAGCCCTGGCGGGATTCGCATGAACACTGAAGCTTTCTTT. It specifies CASSPGGIRMNTEAFF.

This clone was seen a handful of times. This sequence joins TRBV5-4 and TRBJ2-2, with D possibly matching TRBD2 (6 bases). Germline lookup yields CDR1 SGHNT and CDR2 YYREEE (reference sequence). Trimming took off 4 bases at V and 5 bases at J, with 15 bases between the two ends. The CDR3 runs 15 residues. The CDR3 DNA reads TGTGCCAGCAGCCTCTCCGGGACTCTAACCGGGGAGCTGTTTTTT. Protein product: CASSLSGTLTGELFF.

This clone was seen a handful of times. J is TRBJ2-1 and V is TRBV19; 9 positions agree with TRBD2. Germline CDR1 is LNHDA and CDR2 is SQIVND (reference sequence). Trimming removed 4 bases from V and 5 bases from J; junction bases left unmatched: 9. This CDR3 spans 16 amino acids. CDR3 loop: CASSTLAGVVDNEQFF. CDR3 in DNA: TGTGCCAGTAGTACGTTAGCGGGAGTAGTCGACAATGAGCAGTTCTTC. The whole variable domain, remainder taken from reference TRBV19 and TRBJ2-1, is DGGITQSPKYLFRKEGQNVTLSCEQNLNHDAMYWYRQDPGQGLRLIYYSQIVNDFQKGDIAEGYSVSREKKESFPLTVTSAQKNPTAFYLCASSTLAGVVDNEQFFGPGTRLTVL.

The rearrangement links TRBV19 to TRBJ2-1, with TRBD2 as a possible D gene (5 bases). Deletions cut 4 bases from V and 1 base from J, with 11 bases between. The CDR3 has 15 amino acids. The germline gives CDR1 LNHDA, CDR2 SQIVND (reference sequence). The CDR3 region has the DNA TGTGCCAGTAGTACGGCGACTAAATCCTACAATGAGCAGTTCTTC. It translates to CASSTATKSYNEQFF.

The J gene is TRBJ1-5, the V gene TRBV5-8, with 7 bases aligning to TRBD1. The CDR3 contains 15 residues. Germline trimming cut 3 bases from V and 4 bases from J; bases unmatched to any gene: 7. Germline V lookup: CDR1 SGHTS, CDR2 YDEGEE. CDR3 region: CASSSTRQGNQPQHF. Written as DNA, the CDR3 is TGTGCCAGCAGCTCCACTAGACAGGGAAATCAGCCCCAGCATTTT.

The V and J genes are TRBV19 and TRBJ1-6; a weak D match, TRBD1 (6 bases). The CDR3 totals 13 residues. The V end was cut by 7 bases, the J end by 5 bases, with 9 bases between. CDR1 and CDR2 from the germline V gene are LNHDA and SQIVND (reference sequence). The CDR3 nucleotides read TGTGCCAGTACCGGACAGCATAATTCACCCCTCCACTTT. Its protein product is CASTGQHNSPLHF.

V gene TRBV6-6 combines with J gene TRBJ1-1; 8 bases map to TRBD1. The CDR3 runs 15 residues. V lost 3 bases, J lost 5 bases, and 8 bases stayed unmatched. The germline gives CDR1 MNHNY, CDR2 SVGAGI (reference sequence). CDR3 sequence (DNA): TGTGCCAGCAGTTATTCACAGGGGGTTGGGACTGAAGCTTTCTTT. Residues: CASSYSQGVGTEAFF.

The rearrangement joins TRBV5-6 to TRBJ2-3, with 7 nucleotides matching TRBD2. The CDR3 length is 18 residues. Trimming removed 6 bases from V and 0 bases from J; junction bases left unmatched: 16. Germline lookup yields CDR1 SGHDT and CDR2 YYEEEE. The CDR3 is CASNRIPGAGESTDTQYF. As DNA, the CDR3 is TGTGCCAGCAATCGGATTCCCGGGGCGGGGGAGAGCACAGATACGCAGTATTTT.

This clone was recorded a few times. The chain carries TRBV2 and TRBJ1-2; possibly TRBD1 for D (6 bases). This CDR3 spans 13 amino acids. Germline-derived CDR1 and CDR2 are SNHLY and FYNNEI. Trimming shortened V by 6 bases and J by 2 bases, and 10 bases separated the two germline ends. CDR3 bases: TGTGCCAGCAGGGACAGAGTGAACTATGGCTACACCTTC. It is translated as CASRDRVNYGYTF.

DNA for the CDR3: TGTGCCAGCACCGACAACAGGGGTCTTGGCTACACCTTC. Translated, it gives CASTDNRGLGYTF. This rearrangement joins TRBV28 to TRBJ1-2, with 7 bases lining up with TRBD1. The CDR3 extends over 13 amino acids. Germline CDR1 reads MDHEN; CDR2 reads SYDVKM. V shed 7 bases, J shed 7 bases, and the junction held 9 bases outside the gene matches.

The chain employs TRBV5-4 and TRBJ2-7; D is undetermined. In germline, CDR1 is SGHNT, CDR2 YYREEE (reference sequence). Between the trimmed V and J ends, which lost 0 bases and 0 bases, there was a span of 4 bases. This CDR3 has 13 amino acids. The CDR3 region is CASSLGSSYEQYF. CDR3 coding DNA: TGTGCCAGCAGCTTGGGGAGCTCCTACGAGCAGTACTTC. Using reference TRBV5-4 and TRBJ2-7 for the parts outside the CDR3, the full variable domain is ETGVTQSPTHLIKTRGQQVTLRCSSQSGHNTVSWYQQALGQGPQFIFQYYREEENGRGNFPPRFSGLQFPNYSSELNVNALELDDSALYLCASSLGSSYEQYFGPGTRLTVT.

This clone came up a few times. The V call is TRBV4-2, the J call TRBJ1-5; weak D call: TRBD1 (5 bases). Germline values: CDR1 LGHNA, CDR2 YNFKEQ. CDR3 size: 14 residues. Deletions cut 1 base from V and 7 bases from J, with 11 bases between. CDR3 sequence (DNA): TGTGCCAGCAGCCAAGTTGGGGCATGGCAGCCCCAGCATTTT. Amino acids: CASSQVGAWQPQHF.

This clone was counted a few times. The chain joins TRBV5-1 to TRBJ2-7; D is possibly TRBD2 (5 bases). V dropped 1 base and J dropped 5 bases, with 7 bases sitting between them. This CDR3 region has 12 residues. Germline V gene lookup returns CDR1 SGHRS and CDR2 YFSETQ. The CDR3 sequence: CASSLSGDEQYF. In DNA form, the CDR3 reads TGCGCCAGCAGCTTGTCCGGGGACGAGCAGTACTTC.